Only a few counts were recorded for the clone carrying this TCR beta chain. The germline CDR1 and CDR2 sequences are MNHEY and SMNVEV (reference sequence). CDR3 length: 13 residues. After removal of 6 bases from V and 3 bases from J, the junction contained 4 bases not matched to a gene. The data originate from a study of blood T cell repertoires in COVID-19. In the study overall: From T cells, B-cell-depleted T cells, or PBMCs came the material, which was cDNA or gDNA.

Before being deemed recovered, Cohort 3 donors had two negative PCRs, clearance, or symptom resolution. Assay used: immunoSEQ multiplex PCR; TCRdb lists only in-frame clones, some missing. The table has roughly 370,000 clones, roughly 89% seen once; the top ten hold 10%. The sample consisted of PBMCs or T cells enriched from blood (not recorded which). The clonotype originates from a woman in her forties or fifties who had recovered from COVID-19. The chain combines TRBV27 with TRBJ1-1; 7 bases are shared with TRBD1. CDR3 in DNA: TGTGCCAGCAGGAGCAGGGGGTACACTGAAGCTTTCTTT. Protein: CASRSRGYTEAFF.